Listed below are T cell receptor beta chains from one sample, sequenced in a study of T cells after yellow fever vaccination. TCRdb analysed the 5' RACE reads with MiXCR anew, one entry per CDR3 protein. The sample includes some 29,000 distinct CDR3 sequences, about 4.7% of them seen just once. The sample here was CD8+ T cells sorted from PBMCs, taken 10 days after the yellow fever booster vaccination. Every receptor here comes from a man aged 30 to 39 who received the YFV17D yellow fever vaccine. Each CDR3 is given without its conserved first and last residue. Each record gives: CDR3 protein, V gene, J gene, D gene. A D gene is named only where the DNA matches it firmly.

ASSFGQPQH	TRBV28	TRBJ1-5	NA
ASSESLFGDTQY	TRBV2	TRBJ2-3	NA
ASSDSRPGTND	TRBV2	TRBJ2-7	NA
ASSQASYEQY	TRBV14	TRBJ2-7	NA
ATTAASSYEQY	TRBV10-3	TRBJ2-7	NA
ASSLYYTSSYNEQF	TRBV7-8	TRBJ2-1	NA
ASSQEGQGTGELF	TRBV4-3	TRBJ2-2	NA
ASSWDSPSTDTQY	TRBV28	TRBJ2-3	TRBD1
STGSSPRRETQY	TRBV7-7	TRBJ2-5	NA
SAGQFFGGLPYEQY	TRBV20-1	TRBJ2-7	NA
ASSSQGGTDTQY	TRBV12-3/TRBV12-4	TRBJ2-3	NA
ASSHFYEQY	TRBV12-3/TRBV12-4	TRBJ2-7	NA